This T cell receptor beta chain was sequenced for a study of OX40 agonist ivuxolimab in advanced cancers. Regarding the study as a whole: Which antigen the expanded peripheral T cells recognized is unknown.

Notes on this clone: Its antigen is unknown.

The CDR3 is made up of 16 amino acids. Between the trimmed V and J ends, which lost 6 bases and 9 bases, there was a span of 24 bases. The V gene's germline CDR1 is SGHTA and CDR2 FQGNSA. Clones were sequenced by immunoSEQ multiplex PCR, and TCRdb holds only the in-frame ones, with some missing. The data contain roughly 87,000 clones, about 90% of them singletons. This TCR came from an adult with an advanced solid tumor such as melanoma, head and neck, liver or kidney cancer. The rearrangement joins TRBV7-2 to TRBJ1-5, with D perhaps matching TRBD1 (6 bases). Sample: CD4+ or CD8+ T cells sorted from blood, taken in a trial of the OX40 agonist ivuxolimab. CDR3 sequence: CASSPTQGWGVVPQHF. The DNA of the CDR3 is TGTGCCAGCAGTCCAACACAGGGTTGGGGAGTTGTGCCCCAGCATTTT.